This T cell receptor (beta chain) comes out of a study of blood T cell repertoires in COVID-19. Germline CDR1 reads MNHNS; CDR2 reads SASEGT. The CDR3 runs to 14 residues. Trimming took 2 bases from V and 6 from J, leaving 13 bases between them. As originally analysed: Reference gene primer amplification in the assay estimated nucleated cell counts. TCRdb keeps only in-frame clones here, not all; method: immunoSEQ multiplex PCR. V, J and clone size were drawn from that table, and D and trimming were deduced from the DNA. The table shows 250,000 to 350,000 clones, with roughly 89% occurring only once. This chain connects TRBV6-1 to TRBJ1-2; D perhaps matches TRBD1 (5 bases). The receptor's source is a woman aged 35 to 49 who had recovered from COVID-19. Sequenced sample: peripheral blood. Here the CDR3 DNA reads TGTGCCAGCAGTGAATCCTGGGGGGGAGATGGCTACACCTTC. Its protein product is CASSESWGGDGYTF.